This T cell receptor (beta chain) was sequenced in a study of breast tumors, draining lymph nodes, adjacent tissues. Notes on the study in general: Luminal-like breast cancer showed significantly greater tumor-nontumor repertoire similarity than basal-like breast cancer did. Tumors had less TCR diversity than lymph nodes, more than nontumor tissue.

Germline V gene data show CDR1 as SQVTM and CDR2 as ANQGSEA. Trimming removed 5 bases from V and 5 bases from J, with 22 bases in between. The CDR3 is 15 amino acids. The lymph nodes were axillary draining lymph nodes from breast cancer patients. TCRdb processed the multiplex PCR reads anew with MiXCR; each CDR3 protein has one entry. The sample lists 130,000 or so distinct CDR3 sequences; around 20% were seen once. This clonotype came up many times. The antigen remains undetermined. V is TRBV29-1 and J is TRBJ2-7; a weak D match, TRBD1 (6 bases). The TCR comes from a female donor with breast cancer. Some clones in this sample may be carry-over from other donors' samples. Sequencing used axillary lymph node tissue. This chain's CDR3 is CSVTPRMGRGDEQYF. CDR3 bases: TGCAGCGTTACACCCCGTATGGGCAGGGGAGACGAGCAGTACTTC.